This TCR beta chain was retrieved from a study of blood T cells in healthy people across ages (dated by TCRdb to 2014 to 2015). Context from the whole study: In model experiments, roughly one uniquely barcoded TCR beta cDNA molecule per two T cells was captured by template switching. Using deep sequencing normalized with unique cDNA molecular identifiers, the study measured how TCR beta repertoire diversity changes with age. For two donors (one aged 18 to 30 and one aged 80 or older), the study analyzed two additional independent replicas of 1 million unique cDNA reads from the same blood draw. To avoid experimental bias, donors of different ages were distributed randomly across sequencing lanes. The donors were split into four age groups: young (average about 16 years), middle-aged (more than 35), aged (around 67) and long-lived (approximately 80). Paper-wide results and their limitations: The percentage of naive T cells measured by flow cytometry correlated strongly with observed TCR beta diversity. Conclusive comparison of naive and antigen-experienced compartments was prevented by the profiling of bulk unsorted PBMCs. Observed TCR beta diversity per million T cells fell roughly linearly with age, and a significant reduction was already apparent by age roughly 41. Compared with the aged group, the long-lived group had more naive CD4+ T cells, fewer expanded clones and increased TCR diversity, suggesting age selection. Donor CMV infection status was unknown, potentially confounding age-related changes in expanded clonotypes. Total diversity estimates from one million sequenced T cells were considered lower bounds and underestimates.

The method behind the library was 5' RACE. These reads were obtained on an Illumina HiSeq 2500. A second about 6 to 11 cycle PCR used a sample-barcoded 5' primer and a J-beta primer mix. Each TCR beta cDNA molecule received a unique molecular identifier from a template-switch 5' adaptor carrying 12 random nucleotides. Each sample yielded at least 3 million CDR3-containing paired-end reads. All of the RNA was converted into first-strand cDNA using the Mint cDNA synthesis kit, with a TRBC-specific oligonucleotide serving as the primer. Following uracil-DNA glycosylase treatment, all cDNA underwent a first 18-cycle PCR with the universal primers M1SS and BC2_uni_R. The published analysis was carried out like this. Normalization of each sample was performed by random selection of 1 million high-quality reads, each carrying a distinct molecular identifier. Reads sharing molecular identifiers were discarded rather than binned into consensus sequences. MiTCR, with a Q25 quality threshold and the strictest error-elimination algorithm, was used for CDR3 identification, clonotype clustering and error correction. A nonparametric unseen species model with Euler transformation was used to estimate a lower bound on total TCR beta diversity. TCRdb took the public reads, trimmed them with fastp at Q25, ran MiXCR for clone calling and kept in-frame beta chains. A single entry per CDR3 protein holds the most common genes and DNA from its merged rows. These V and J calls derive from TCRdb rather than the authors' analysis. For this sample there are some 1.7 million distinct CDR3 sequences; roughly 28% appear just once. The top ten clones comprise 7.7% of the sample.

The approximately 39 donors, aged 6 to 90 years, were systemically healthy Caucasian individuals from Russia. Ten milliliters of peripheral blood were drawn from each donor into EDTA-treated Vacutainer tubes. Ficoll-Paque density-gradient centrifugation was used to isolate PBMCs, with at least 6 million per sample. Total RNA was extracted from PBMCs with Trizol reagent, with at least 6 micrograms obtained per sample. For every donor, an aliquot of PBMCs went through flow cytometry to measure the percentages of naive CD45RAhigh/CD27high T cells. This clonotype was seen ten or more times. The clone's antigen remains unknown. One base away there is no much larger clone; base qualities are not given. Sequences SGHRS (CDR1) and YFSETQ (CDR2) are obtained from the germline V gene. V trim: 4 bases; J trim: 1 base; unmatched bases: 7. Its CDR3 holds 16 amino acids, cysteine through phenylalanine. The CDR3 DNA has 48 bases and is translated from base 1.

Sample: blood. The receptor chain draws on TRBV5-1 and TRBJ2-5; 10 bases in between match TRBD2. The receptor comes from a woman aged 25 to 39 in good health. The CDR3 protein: CASSPGIAGGQETQYF. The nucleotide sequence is TGCGCCAGCAGCCCGGGGATAGCGGGAGGCCAAGAGACCCAGTACTTC.